Following are 29 T cell receptor beta chains from one sample sequenced in a study of cytomegalovirus exposure and HLA in healthy donors. The primer mix had 60 Vbeta and 13 Jbeta primers. Repertoires were generated with immunoSEQ multiplex PCR, while TCRdb's copy carries only in-frame clones and drops some. The profile shows fewer than 150,000 clones, approximately 80% of them singletons. The sample comprised PBMCs. All receptors derive from a woman aged 40 to 49 in good health and CMV-seropositive.

The V gene is TRBV16, the J gene TRBJ2-7, with 9 bases identical to TRBD1. In germline, CDR1 is KGHSY, CDR2 FQNENV. The CDR3 sequence is 16 residues long. V shed 4 bases and J 0 bases; nucleotides not matched to a gene: 7. CDR3 sequence reads: CASSPRGQGNSYEQYF. Here the CDR3 DNA reads TGTGCCAGCAGCCCCCGAGGACAGGGGAACTCCTACGAGCAGTACTTC.

The chain is built from TRBV7-9 and TRBJ2-1, with 13 bases identical to TRBD2. Losses at the gene ends were 5 bases for V and 2 bases for J; bases not matched to a gene: 9. The germline V gene encodes CDR1 SEHNR and CDR2 FQNEAQ (reference sequence). There are 18 residues in the CDR3. CDR3 coding DNA: TGTGCCAGCAGCCCGGGACTAGCGGGAAAGGTGGCCTACAATGAGCAGTTCTTC. This sequence encodes CASSPGLAGKVAYNEQFF.

The V call is TRBV5-6, the J call TRBJ2-7, with a possible D match to TRBD1 (5 bases). Germline-derived CDR1 and CDR2 are SGHDT and YYEEEE. V was clipped by 2 bases and J by 3 bases, with 12 bases between them. This CDR3 spans 14 amino acids. The CDR3 sequence is CASSFGQGSYEQYF. The DNA for the CDR3 is TGTGCCAGCAGCTTTGGCCAGGGTAGCTACGAGCAGTACTTC.

The chain recombines TRBV5-1 with TRBJ2-1, with 12 positions matching TRBD2. Trimming took 5 bases from V and 10 from J; bases not matched to a gene: 16. Germline loops: CDR1 SGHRS, CDR2 YFSETQ. The CDR3 covers 17 residues. The CDR3, as DNA: TGCGCCAGCAGTCCCAGTAGCCTAGCGGGAGGGCCAGACGAGCAGTTCTTC. The encoded protein is CASSPSSLAGGPDEQFF.

The J gene is TRBJ2-7, the V gene TRBV23-1; D unresolved. TRBV23-1 is classed as an ORF, of uncertain function. The CDR3 runs 16 residues. V was clipped by 3 bases and J by 3 bases, with 18 bases between them. The CDR3, as DNA: TGCGCCAGCAGTCATTGGTTCAACCCCCCAGGCTACGAGCAGTACTTC. This encodes CASSHWFNPPGYEQYF.

The rearrangement uses TRBV2 and TRBJ2-7; D remains unclear. V gave up 5 bases and J gave up 4 bases, with 6 bases separating them. Germline CDR1 and CDR2: SNHLY and FYNNEI. CDR3 length: 11 amino acids. The CDR3 reads CASSPTYEQYF. Here the CDR3 DNA reads TGTGCCAGCAGTCCAACATACGAGCAGTACTTC.

There are a few counts of this clone. V is TRBV2 and J is TRBJ1-2, with unresolved D. CDR1 and CDR2 from the germline V gene are SNHLY and FYNNEI. The CDR3 extends over 16 amino acids. Between the trimmed V and J ends, which lost 6 bases and 2 bases, there was a span of 19 bases. This CDR3 is CASSAMPIEINYGYTF. CDR3 sequence (DNA): TGTGCCAGCAGCGCCATGCCTATCGAAATAAACTATGGCTACACCTTC.

This clone occurred once. CDR3 in DNA: TGCAGCGTGTGGGGACAGACGGGGAACACTGAAGCTTTCTTT. It is translated as CSVWGQTGNTEAFF. The chain has TRBV29-1 and TRBJ1-1, with 7 bases identical to TRBD1. The J segment lost 1 base and the V segment lost 6 bases, leaving 8 bases of the junction unmatched. CDR3 size: 14 residues. CDR1 is SQVTM and CDR2 is ANQGSEA in the germline V gene.

The rearrangement links TRBV18 to TRBJ2-7; maybe TRBD2 (5 bases). Trimming shortened V by 3 bases and J by 6 bases, and 12 bases separated the two germline ends. This CDR3 contains 13 residues. Looked up from germline, CDR1 is KGHSH and CDR2 is LQKENI. The CDR3, as DNA: TGTGCCAGCTCACCCTCGGGAAAGCGCGAGCAGTACTTC. This translates into CASSPSGKREQYF.

This chain uses TRBV11-3 with TRBJ2-5, with TRBD1 as a possible D gene (5 bases). Looked up from germline, CDR1 is SGHNT and CDR2 is YENEEA. V lost 8 bases, J lost 2 bases, and 12 bases lay in between. This CDR3 is 13 amino acids long. The CDR3 reads CASAPKGQETQYF. The CDR3, as DNA: TGTGCCAGCGCTCCCAAGGGGCAAGAGACCCAGTACTTC.

This clone was detected once. The chain recombines TRBV10-3 with TRBJ2-7; 10 bases line up with TRBD2. Germline V lookup: CDR1 ENHRY, CDR2 SYGVKD. Germline trimming cut 3 bases from V and 2 bases from J; bases unmatched to any gene: 7. The CDR3 has 16 residues. CDR3 sequence: CAISDPGTSAAYEQYF. The CDR3, as DNA: TGTGCCATCAGTGACCCCGGGACTAGCGCTGCCTACGAGCAGTACTTC.

There are a few counts of this clone. J is TRBJ1-5 and V is TRBV7-2, with 11 positions matching TRBD1. Germline CDR1 SGHTA, CDR2 FQGNSA. V lost 6 bases and J lost 1; bases outside the gene matches: 11. The CDR3 runs to 18 residues. The CDR3 sequence: CASSSGTGGVGSNQPQHF. DNA of the CDR3: TGTGCCAGCAGTTCCGGGACAGGGGGTGTCGGGAGCAATCAGCCCCAGCATTTT.

The CDR3 bases are TGTGCCAGCAGCTTGTTGGGAGGGACTACCCATCTCCCCGAGTACTTC. This translates into CASSLLGGTTHLPEYF. This chain uses TRBV5-4 with TRBJ2-5; 7 bases match TRBD2. The trim removed 1 base at V and 12 bases at J, leaving 18 bases unmatched. The germline V gene has CDR1 SGHNT and CDR2 YYREEE (reference sequence). The CDR3 consists of 16 residues.

This clone showed up just once. CDR3 residues: CASSLDGNTQYF. CDR3 nucleotide sequence: TGTGCCAGCAGCTTAGACGGTAATACGCAGTATTTT. The chain has TRBV7-2 and TRBJ2-3, with D uncertain. V lost 1 base, J lost 7 bases, and 6 bases lay in between. CDR3 length equals 12 residues. Germline CDR1 reads SGHTA; CDR2 reads FQGNSA.

This rearrangement joins TRBV7-9 to TRBJ2-3; 7 bases are shared with TRBD2. The CDR3 consists of 16 residues. Germline loops: CDR1 SEHNR, CDR2 FQNEAQ (reference sequence). With 7 bases clipped from V and 3 bases from J, the junction kept 13 bases outside the gene matches. CDR3 nucleotide sequence: TGTGCCAGCATCCCATCCTTGGCGGGAGCTACAGATACGCAGTATTTT. Translating it yields CASIPSLAGATDTQYF.

Written as DNA, the CDR3 is TGTGCCAGCAGCCTGAGGGGACAGGGGTCCGGGGAGCTGTTTTTT. Amino acid sequence: CASSLRGQGSGELFF. This rearrangement joins TRBV7-2 to TRBJ2-2, with TRBD1 identical over 10 bases. After removal of 5 bases from V and 6 bases from J, the junction contained 6 bases not matched to a gene. The CDR3 extends over 15 amino acids. Germline CDR1 is SGHTA and CDR2 is FQGNSA.

This chain connects TRBV5-8 to TRBJ2-4; TRBD1 might be the D (5 bases). The CDR3 contains 11 residues. Trimming stripped 0 bases from V and 10 bases from J, with 5 bases between. Germline lookup yields CDR1 SGHTS and CDR2 YDEGEE. CDR3 bases: TGTGCCAGCAGCTTGGCAGGGATTCAGTACTTC. Encoded protein: CASSLAGIQYF. The whole variable domain, filled in from reference TRBV5-8 and TRBJ2-4, reads EAGVTQSPTHLIKTRGQQATLRCSPISGHTSVYWYQQALGLGLQFLLWYDEGEERNRGNFPPRFSGRQFPNYSSELNVNALELEDSALYLCASSLAGIQYFGAGTRLSVL.

This clone occurred many times. The rearrangement joins TRBV12-5 to TRBJ2-3, with TRBD1 identical over 7 bases. V lost 1 base to trimming and J lost 0 bases; unmatched junction nucleotides: 4. This CDR3 is 16 amino acids long. Germline V lookup: CDR1 LGHNT, CDR2 FRNRAP. In DNA form, the CDR3 reads TGTGCTAGTGGTTTGGGGGACAGATCTAGCACAGATACGCAGTATTTT. It codes for CASGLGDRSSTDTQYF.

The chain is built from TRBV10-2 and TRBJ1-1, with D tentatively TRBD1 (6 bases). CDR1 and CDR2 from the germline V gene are WSHSY and SAAADI. The CDR3 loop spans 17 amino acids. The germline V and J ends were trimmed by 0 bases and 4 bases, with 18 bases remaining between them. The CDR3 DNA follows: TGCGCCAGCAGTGAGTCGGGACACGTCCCCCCGGGCACTGAAGCTTTCTTT. Amino acids: CASSESGHVPPGTEAFF.

This clone was seen a few times. CDR3 protein: CASSVLAGPTDTQYF. The CDR3 DNA sequence: TGTGCCAGCAGCGTACTAGCGGGACCCACAGATACGCAGTATTTT. The rearrangement uses TRBV9 and TRBJ2-3; 9 bases line up with TRBD2. The CDR3 is 15 residues long. Per the germline V gene, CDR1 is SGDLS and CDR2 is YYNGEE. Trimming cost V 1 base and J 2 bases; bases outside gene matches: 2. The full variable domain, in which reference TRBV9 and TRBJ2-3 provide the parts outside the CDR3, is DSGVTQTPKHLITATGQRVTLRCSPRSGDLSVYWYQQSLDQGLQFLIQYYNGEERAKGNILERFSAQQFPDLHSELNLSSLELGDSALYFCASSVLAGPTDTQYFGPGTRLTVL.

This clone appeared a single time. The gene calls are TRBV2 and TRBJ1-2, with 7 positions matching TRBD1. CDR3 length equals 14 residues. Per germline, CDR1 SNHLY and CDR2 FYNNEI. Losses at the gene ends were 4 bases for V and 8 bases for J; bases not matched to a gene: 10. The CDR3 DNA is TGTGCCAGCAGTGCCCCTGACAGGGAAAGCGGCTACACCTTC. Amino acid sequence: CASSAPDRESGYTF.

This chain links TRBV5-1 with TRBJ2-1, with 13 bases matching TRBD2. The CDR3 contains 17 residues. Germline CDR1 reads SGHRS; CDR2 reads YFSETQ. The ends lost 0 bases at V and 4 bases at J; junction bases unmatched: 4. Written as DNA, the CDR3 is TGCGCCAGCAGCTTGGGGACTAGCGGGAGAGCATACAATGAGCAGTTCTTC. This translates into CASSLGTSGRAYNEQFF. Full variable domain (rest looked up from reference TRBV5-1 and TRBJ2-1): KAGVTQTPRYLIKTRGQQVTLSCSPISGHRSVSWYQQTPGQGLQFLFEYFSETQRNKGNFPGRFSGRQFSNSRSEMNVSTLELGDSALYLCASSLGTSGRAYNEQFFGPGTRLTVL.

Only a few counts were recorded for this clone. This chain joins TRBV5-4 and TRBJ2-7; 7 nucleotides line up with TRBD2. The V segment lost 0 bases and the J segment 4 bases; nucleotides outside the gene matches: 1. CDR1 is SGHNT, CDR2 YYREEE, per germline (reference sequence). The CDR3 covers 13 residues. The CDR3 nucleotides read TGTGCCAGCAGCTTGGGGGGGGGATACGAGCAGTACTTC. Translation gives CASSLGGGYEQYF.

The chain carries TRBV5-1 and TRBJ2-5; D call uncertain. The CDR3 covers 13 residues. CDR1 SGHRS and CDR2 YFSETQ come from the germline V gene. The V and J ends lost 2 bases and 5 bases respectively, with 10 bases between them. CDR3 sequence (DNA): TGCGCCAGCAGCTTAGCCGGGTGGGAGACCCAGTACTTC. Amino acid sequence: CASSLAGWETQYF.

The J gene is TRBJ1-6, the V gene TRBV2, with 10 bases aligning to TRBD1. With V trimmed by 4 bases and J by 8 bases, 5 bases remained unmatched. The CDR3 extends over 15 amino acids. CDR1 is SNHLY, CDR2 FYNNEI, per germline. In nucleotides, the CDR3 is TGTGCCAGCAGTGTCCGGGACAGGGGAGATTCACCCCTCCACTTT. Amino acid sequence: CASSVRDRGDSPLHF.

The chain combines TRBV7-8 with TRBJ2-1; D not certain. The CDR3 consists of 15 residues. V was shortened by 0 bases and J by 6 bases, with 12 bases between the two germline ends. In germline, CDR1 is SGHVS, CDR2 FQNEAQ. DNA for the CDR3: TGTGCCAGCAGCTTAGCTCGACTTCCCGCCAATGAGCAGTTCTTC. Residues: CASSLARLPANEQFF.

As regards this clone: The same CDR3 is also encoded by other DNA sequences in this sample. The J gene is TRBJ2-7, the V gene TRBV19, with TRBD1 as a possible D gene (6 bases). Deletions cut 4 bases from V and 0 bases from J, with 13 bases between. This CDR3 region has 15 residues. CDR1 and CDR2 (germline): LNHDA, SQIVND (reference sequence). The CDR3 sequence is CASSKHGQTSYEQYF. The DNA for the CDR3 is TGTGCCAGTAGTAAACATGGACAGACCTCCTACGAGCAGTACTTC.

CDR3 coding DNA: TGTGCCAGTAGTATAGATCAACTAGTCTCGGATGAGCAGTTCTTC. Its translation: CASSIDQLVSDEQFF. The V gene is TRBV19, the J gene TRBJ2-1, with D perhaps matching TRBD2 (5 bases). Looked up from germline, CDR1 is LNHDA and CDR2 is SQIVND (reference sequence). V dropped 0 bases and J dropped 8 bases, with 14 bases sitting between them. The CDR3 runs to 15 residues.

This chain joins TRBV4-2 and TRBJ2-2, with TRBD2 as a possible D gene (5 bases). Germline V gene sequence: CDR1 LGHNA, CDR2 YNFKEQ. Trimming stripped 5 bases from V and 2 bases from J, with 15 bases between. The CDR3 runs 16 residues. In DNA, the CDR3 is TGTGCCAGCAGCTTGATGACGGGAAAAAACACCGGGGAGCTGTTTTTT. It specifies CASSLMTGKNTGELFF.